What follows is one T cell receptor beta chain and its context. Its specificity is not known. This record comes from a study of siplizumab effects on memory and regulatory T cells. The germline CDR1 and CDR2 sequences are SQVTM and ANQGSEA. V lost 1 base to trimming and J lost 4 bases, with 13 bases between them. This CDR3 contains 14 residues. Unstimulated naive, memory, effector memory and TEMRA subsets from a few donor pairs were sequenced. Study outcomes and limitations: In the presence of siplizumab, alloreactive sequences traceable to unstimulated CD4+ memory cells were significantly reduced.

The data were produced by immunoSEQ multiplex PCR, yet TCRdb's version contains in-frame clones alone and is incomplete. The data hold more than 75,000 clones, with around 97% observed a single time. Sequencing was carried out using naive CD4+ T cells sorted from blood. The V call is TRBV29-1, the J call TRBJ1-1; D is undetermined. This TCR came from a human donor in good health. The CDR3 is CSVEGKGLGTEAFF. The DNA for the CDR3 is TGCAGCGTTGAAGGAAAGGGTTTGGGCACTGAAGCTTTCTTT.